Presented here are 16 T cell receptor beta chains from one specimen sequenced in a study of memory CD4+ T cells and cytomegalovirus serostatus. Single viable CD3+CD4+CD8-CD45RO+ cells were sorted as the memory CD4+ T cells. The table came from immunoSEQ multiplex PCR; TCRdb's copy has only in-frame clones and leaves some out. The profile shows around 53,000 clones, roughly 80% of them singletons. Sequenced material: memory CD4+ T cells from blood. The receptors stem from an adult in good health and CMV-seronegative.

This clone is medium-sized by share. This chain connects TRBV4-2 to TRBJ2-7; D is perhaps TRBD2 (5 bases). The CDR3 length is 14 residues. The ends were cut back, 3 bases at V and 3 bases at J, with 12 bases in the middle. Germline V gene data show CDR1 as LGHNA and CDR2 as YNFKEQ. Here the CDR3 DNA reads TGTGCCAGCAGCCAGTCTAGCAACGGCTACGAGCAGTACTTC. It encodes CASSQSSNGYEQYF.

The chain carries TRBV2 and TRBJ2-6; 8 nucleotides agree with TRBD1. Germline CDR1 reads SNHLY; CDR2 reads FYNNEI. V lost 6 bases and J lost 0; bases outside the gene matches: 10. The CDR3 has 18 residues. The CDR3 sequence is CASRPGQGVLSGANVLTF. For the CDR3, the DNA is TGTGCCAGCAGACCAGGACAGGGAGTACTCTCTGGGGCCAACGTCCTGACTTTC. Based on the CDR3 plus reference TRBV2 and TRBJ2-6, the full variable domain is EPEVTQTPSHQVTQMGQEVILRCVPISNHLYFYWYRQILGQKVEFLVSFYNNEISEKSEIFDDQFSVERPDGSNFTLKIRSTKLEDSAMYFCASRPGQGVLSGANVLTFGAGSRLTVL.

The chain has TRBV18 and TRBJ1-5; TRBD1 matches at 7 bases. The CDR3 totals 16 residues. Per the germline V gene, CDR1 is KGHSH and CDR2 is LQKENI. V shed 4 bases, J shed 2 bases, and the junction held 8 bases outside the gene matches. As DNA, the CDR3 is TGTGCCAGCTCACAGGGGGCGAGTAGTGGCAATCAGCCCCAGCATTTT. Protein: CASSQGASSGNQPQHF.

Here the CDR3 reads CASSPGQGETTGELFF. Here the CDR3 DNA reads TGTGCCAGCAGCCCAGGACAGGGCGAAACCACCGGGGAGCTGTTTTTT. The gene calls are TRBV11-3 and TRBJ2-2, with 8 bases matching TRBD1. The junction had 9 bases not matched to a gene; V was cut back by 5 bases and J by 4 bases. This CDR3 spans 16 amino acids. Looked up from germline, CDR1 is SGHNT and CDR2 is YENEEA.

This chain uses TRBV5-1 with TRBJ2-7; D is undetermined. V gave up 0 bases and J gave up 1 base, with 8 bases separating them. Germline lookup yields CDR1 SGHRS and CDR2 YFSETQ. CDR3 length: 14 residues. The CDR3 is CASSLVATSYEQYF. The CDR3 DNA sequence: TGCGCCAGCAGCTTGGTTGCGACGTCCTACGAGCAGTACTTC. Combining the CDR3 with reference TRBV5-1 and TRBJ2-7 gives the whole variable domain KAGVTQTPRYLIKTRGQQVTLSCSPISGHRSVSWYQQTPGQGLQFLFEYFSETQRNKGNFPGRFSGRQFSNSRSEMNVSTLELGDSALYLCASSLVATSYEQYFGPGTRLTVT.

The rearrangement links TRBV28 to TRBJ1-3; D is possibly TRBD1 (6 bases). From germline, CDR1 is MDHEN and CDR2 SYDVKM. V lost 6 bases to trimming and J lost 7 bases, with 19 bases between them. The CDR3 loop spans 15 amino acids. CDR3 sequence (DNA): TGTGCCAGCAGCCGGGGGGGCAGTCGGGGTAACACCATATATTTT. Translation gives CASSRGGSRGNTIYF.

The DNA of the CDR3 is TGTGCCAGCAGTTTATGGTCTAGCGGGGGTTACAATGAGCAGTTCTTC. It codes for CASSLWSSGGYNEQFF. The chain carries TRBV27 and TRBJ2-1, with 10 bases lining up with TRBD2. The length of the CDR3 is 16 residues. Germline CDR1 is MNHEY and CDR2 is SMNVEV (reference sequence). V lost 1 base to trimming and J lost 4 bases; unmatched junction nucleotides: 4.

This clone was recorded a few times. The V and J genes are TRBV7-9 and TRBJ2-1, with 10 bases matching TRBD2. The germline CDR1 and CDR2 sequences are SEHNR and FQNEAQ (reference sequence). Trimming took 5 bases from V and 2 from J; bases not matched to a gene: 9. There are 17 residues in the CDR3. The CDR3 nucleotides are TGTGCCAGCAGCCCCAGTCCAAGCGGGGGGGCCTACAATGAGCAGTTCTTC. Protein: CASSPSPSGGAYNEQFF. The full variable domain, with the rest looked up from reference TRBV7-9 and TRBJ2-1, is DTGVSQNPRHKITKRGQNVTFRCDPISEHNRLYWYRQTLGQGPEFLTYFQNEAQLEKSRLLSDRFSAERPKGSFSTLEIQRTEQGDSAMYLCASSPSPSGGAYNEQFFGPGTRLTVL.

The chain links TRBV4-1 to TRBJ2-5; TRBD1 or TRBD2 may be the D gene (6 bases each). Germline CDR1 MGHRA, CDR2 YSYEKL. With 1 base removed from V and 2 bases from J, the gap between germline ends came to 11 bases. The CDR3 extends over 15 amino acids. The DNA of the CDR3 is TGCGCCAGCAGCCAAGCGGGGGCGAGACAAGAGACCCAGTACTTC. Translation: CASSQAGARQETQYF.

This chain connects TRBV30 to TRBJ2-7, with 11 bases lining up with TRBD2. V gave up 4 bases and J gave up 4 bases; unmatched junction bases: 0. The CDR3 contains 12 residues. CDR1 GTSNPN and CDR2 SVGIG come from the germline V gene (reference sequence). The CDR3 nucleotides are TGTGCCTGGACTAGCGGGAGGTACGAGCAGTACTTC. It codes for CAWTSGRYEQYF.

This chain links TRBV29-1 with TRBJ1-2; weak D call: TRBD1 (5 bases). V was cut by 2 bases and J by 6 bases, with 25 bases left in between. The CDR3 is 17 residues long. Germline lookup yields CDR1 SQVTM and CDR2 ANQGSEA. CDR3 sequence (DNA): TGCAGCGTTGAAAGCGGCGGGGCCCGGGGAAGGTTGGATGGCTACACCTTC. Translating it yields CSVESGGARGRLDGYTF. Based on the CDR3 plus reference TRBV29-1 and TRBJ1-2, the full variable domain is SAVISQKPSRDICQRGTSLTIQCQVDSQVTMMFWYRQQPGQSLTLIATANQGSEATYESGFVIDKFPISRPNLTFSTLTVSNMSPEDSSIYLCSVESGGARGRLDGYTFGSGTRLTVV.

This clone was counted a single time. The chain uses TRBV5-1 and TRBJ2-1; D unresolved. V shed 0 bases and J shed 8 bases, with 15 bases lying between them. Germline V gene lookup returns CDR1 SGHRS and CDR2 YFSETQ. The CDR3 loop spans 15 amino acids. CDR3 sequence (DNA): TGCGCCAGCAGCTTGGCCGGCCACAATTCGGATGAGCAGTTCTTC. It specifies CASSLAGHNSDEQFF.

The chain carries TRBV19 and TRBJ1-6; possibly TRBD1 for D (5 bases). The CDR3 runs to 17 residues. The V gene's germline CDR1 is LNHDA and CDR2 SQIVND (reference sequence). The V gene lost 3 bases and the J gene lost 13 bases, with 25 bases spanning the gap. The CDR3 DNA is TGTGCCAGTAGTATCGGGGCGGTAGCCTCCGGGAAACTGCCCCTCCACTTT. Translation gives CASSIGAVASGKLPLHF.

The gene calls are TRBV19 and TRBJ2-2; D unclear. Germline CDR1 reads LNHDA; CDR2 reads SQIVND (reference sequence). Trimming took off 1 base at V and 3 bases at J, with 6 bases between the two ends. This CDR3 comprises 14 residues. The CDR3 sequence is CASSIGAHTGELFF. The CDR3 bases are TGTGCCAGTAGTATAGGGGCCCACACCGGGGAGCTGTTTTTT. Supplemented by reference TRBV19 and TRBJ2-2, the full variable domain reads DGGITQSPKYLFRKEGQNVTLSCEQNLNHDAMYWYRQDPGQGLRLIYYSQIVNDFQKGDIAEGYSVSREKKESFPLTVTSAQKNPTAFYLCASSIGAHTGELFFGEGSRLTVL.

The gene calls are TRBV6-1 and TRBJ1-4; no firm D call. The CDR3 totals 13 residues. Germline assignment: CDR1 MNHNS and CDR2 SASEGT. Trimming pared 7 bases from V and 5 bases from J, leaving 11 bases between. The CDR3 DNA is TGTGCCAGCATCCCCAGCAGAAATGAAAAACTGTTTTTT. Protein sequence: CASIPSRNEKLFF.

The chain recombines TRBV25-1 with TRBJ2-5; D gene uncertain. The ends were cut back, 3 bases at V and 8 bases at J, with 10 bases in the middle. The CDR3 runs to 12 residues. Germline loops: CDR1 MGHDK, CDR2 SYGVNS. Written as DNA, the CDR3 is TGTGCCAGCAGTGAGGATCTACCCACCCAGTACTTC. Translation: CASSEDLPTQYF. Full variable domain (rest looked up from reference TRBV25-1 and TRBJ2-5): EADIYQTPRYLVIGTGKKITLECSQTMGHDKMYWYQQDPGMELHLIHYSYGVNSTEKGDLSSESTVSRIRTEHFPLTLESARPSHTSQYLCASSEDLPTQYFGPGTRLLVL.